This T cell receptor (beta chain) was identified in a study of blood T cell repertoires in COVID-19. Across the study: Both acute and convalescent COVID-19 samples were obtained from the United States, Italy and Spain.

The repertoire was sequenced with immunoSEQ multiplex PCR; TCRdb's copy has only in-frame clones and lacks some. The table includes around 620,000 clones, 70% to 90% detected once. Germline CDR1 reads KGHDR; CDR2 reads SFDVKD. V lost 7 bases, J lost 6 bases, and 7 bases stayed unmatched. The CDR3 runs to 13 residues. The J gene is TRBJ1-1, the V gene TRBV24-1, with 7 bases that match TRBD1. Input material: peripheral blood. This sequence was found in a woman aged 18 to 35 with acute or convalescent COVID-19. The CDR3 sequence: CATRNTGVPEAFF. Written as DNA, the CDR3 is TGTGCCACCAGGAATACAGGGGTACCTGAAGCTTTCTTT.